This T cell receptor beta chain was sequenced during a study of T-cell memory formation after mild COVID-19. Study-level findings and limits: Memory from before infection featured some responding clones, which suggests cross-reactive memory joined. Day 15 to 85 contractors were CD4/CD8 balanced; later expanders leaned CD4+.

This CDR3 contains 14 residues. Trimming at V came to 3 bases and at J to 2 bases, leaving 4 bases not matched to a gene. TCRdb redid the calling of the 5' RACE reads with MiXCR, one entry per CDR3 protein. The sample carries some 50,000 distinct CDR3 sequences, roughly 27% recorded once. This clonotype has a handful of counts. Its specificity is not known. This sequence was found in a man aged 18 to 30 who had mild COVID-19 (a few samples of this study predate the infection). Cell type and time point are not known. This chain uses TRBV12-3 or TRBV12-4 with TRBJ2-7; 7 nucleotides agree with TRBD1. Sequences were obtained from PBMCs or a T cell subset sorted from them (not recorded which). CDR3 loop: CASSFGTVAYEQYF. CDR3 nucleotides: TGTGCCAGCAGTTTCGGGACAGTCGCCTACGAGCAGTACTTC.